Detailed here is one TCR beta chain. Its antigen is unknown. The PCR employed 60 Vbeta primers together with 13 Jbeta primers. Sequencing was performed with immunoSEQ multiplex PCR; in TCRdb, only in-frame clones are kept and a portion is missing. The sample lists roughly 150,000 clones, approximately 80% occurring once. This record belongs to a study of cytomegalovirus exposure and HLA in healthy donors. This CDR3 is built from 12 residues. CDR1 and CDR2 from the germline V gene are SNHLY and FYNNEI. Trimming pared 2 bases from V and 13 bases from J, leaving 14 bases between. Study observations and caveats: Immune exposure information comprised only CMV serostatus. A highly shared variant cluster was judged a likely technical artifact. Most TCR beta V segments were productive about 90% or about 30% of the time in an earlier analysis.

The chain uses TRBV2 and TRBJ2-5; TRBD2 is a possible D gene (5 bases). Sequencing was performed on PBMCs. The TCR comes from a male donor in good health and CMV-seronegative. CDR3 in amino acids: CASSENGRVGYF. The CDR3 DNA sequence: TGTGCCAGCAGTGAAAATGGGCGGGTTGGGTACTTC.